The present TCR beta chain was sequenced within a study of tumor-infiltrating lymphocytes in glioblastoma multiforme. Study results and limitations: TCR plus mutation findings rest on a single glioblastoma patient. No surface-marker sorting into functional T cell subtypes was done.

The V and J ends lost 1 base and 5 bases respectively, with 6 bases between them. The CDR3 totals 13 residues. The germline gives CDR1 SGHAT, CDR2 FQNNGV. On this clonotype: The antigen is not known.

TCR beta libraries were built from RNA through three nested multiplex PCR rounds using modified ARM-PCR. Input was 0.5 ug total RNA, reverse-transcribed with a C-beta primer. Unique molecular identifiers were not described for the libraries. From the multiplex PCR reads, TCRdb called clonotypes with MiXCR, one entry per CDR3 protein. The sample shows about 9,600 distinct CDR3 sequences, about 70% of them seen only once. The chain uses TRBV11-2 and TRBJ1-5; D is undetermined. Sequenced: brain tumor tissue. This sequence was found in a male donor with glioblastoma. In DNA form, the CDR3 reads TGTGCCAGCAGCTTAGTAGAGGATCAGCCCCAGCATTTT. Its protein is CASSLVEDQPQHF.